This T cell receptor beta chain originates from a study of blood T cells in healthy people across ages (dated by TCRdb to the mid-2010s). In terms of the full investigation: In model experiments, template switching captured roughly one uniquely barcoded TCR beta cDNA molecule for every two T cells. The study measured age-related changes in TCR beta repertoire diversity using deep sequencing normalized with unique cDNA molecular identifiers. Donors were grouped into four age groups: young (average 16 years), middle-aged (roughly 40), aged (about 60) and long-lived (approximately 81). To avoid experimental bias, donors of different ages were distributed randomly across sequencing lanes. Two additional independent replicas of 1 million unique cDNA reads from the same blood draw were analyzed for two donors (one aged 18 to 29 and one aged 80 or older). Overall results and qualifications from the work: The long-lived group showed more naive CD4+ T cells, fewer expanded clones and increased TCR diversity than the aged group, suggesting age selection. Total diversity estimates from one million sequenced T cells were considered lower bounds and underestimates. The percentage of naive T cells measured by flow cytometry correlated strongly with observed TCR beta diversity. Because the CMV infection status of the donors was unknown, age-related changes in expanded clonotypes may potentially have been confounded. As age increased, observed TCR beta diversity per million T cells dropped in a roughly linear way, and a significant reduction was already evident by age roughly 40. Since profiling was done on bulk unsorted PBMCs, naive and antigen-experienced compartments could not be conclusively compared.

The receptor library was made with 5' RACE. The reads were generated on an Illumina HiSeq 2500. A second PCR of about 6 to 11 cycles was performed with a sample-barcoded 5' primer and a J-beta primer mix. A unique molecular identifier was introduced onto each TCR beta cDNA molecule by a template-switch 5' adaptor carrying 12 random nucleotides. At least 2.5 million CDR3-containing paired-end reads were obtained from each sample. All of the RNA was converted into first-strand cDNA using the Mint cDNA synthesis kit, with a TRBC-specific oligonucleotide serving as the primer. After uracil-DNA glycosylase treatment, a first 18-cycle PCR used universal primers M1SS and BC2_uni_R on all cDNA. From the authors' description of their analysis: Each sample was normalized by randomly selecting 1 million high-quality reads, each carrying a distinct molecular identifier. Reads with shared molecular identifiers were discarded instead of being binned into consensus sequences. MiTCR, run with a Q25 quality threshold and the strictest error-elimination algorithm, handled CDR3 identification, clonotype clustering and error correction. A nonparametric unseen species model using Euler transformation provided a lower-bound estimate of total TCR beta diversity. TCRdb passed the public sequencing reads through fastp at Q25 and MiXCR, retaining productive beta sequences. Identical CDR3 proteins give one entry, which carries the most common genes and DNA. These V and J calls originate from TCRdb's pipeline instead of the authors' own analysis. In this sample the table shows more than 800,000 distinct CDR3 sequences, under 55% of which occur a single time. Jointly, the top ten make up 15% to 20% of the sample.

The V and J ends are trimmed by 5 bases and 5 bases, leaving 13 bases between them. The germline V gene (reference sequence) supplies CDR1 DFQATT and CDR2 SNEGSKA. The CDR3 sequence holds 13 residues, the cysteine and phenylalanine included. This entry keeps only the CDR3 DNA: 39 bases, framed from base 1. Systemically healthy Caucasian individuals from Russia, some 38 in total and aged roughly 6 to 100 years, were included as donors. Around 9.9 milliliters of peripheral blood were collected from each donor into EDTA-treated Vacutainer tubes. PBMCs were isolated by Ficoll-Paque density-gradient centrifugation, with at least 7 million obtained per sample. Total RNA, at least 6 micrograms per sample, was extracted from PBMCs with Trizol reagent. For every donor, flow cytometry on a PBMC aliquot measured the percentage of naive CD45RAhigh/CD27high T cells. On this clonotype itself: Its binding antigen is unknown. No base quality values were provided; no much bigger clone lies one nucleotide off.

This receptor chain uses TRBV20-1 and TRBJ1-5; TRBD1 is possibly the D segment (5 matching bases). Sequencing input: blood. This sequence was found in an older woman in good health. The DNA sequence reads TGCAGTGCTGACTCGGGACCACATCAGCCCCAGCATTTT. It translates as CSADSGPHQPQHF.